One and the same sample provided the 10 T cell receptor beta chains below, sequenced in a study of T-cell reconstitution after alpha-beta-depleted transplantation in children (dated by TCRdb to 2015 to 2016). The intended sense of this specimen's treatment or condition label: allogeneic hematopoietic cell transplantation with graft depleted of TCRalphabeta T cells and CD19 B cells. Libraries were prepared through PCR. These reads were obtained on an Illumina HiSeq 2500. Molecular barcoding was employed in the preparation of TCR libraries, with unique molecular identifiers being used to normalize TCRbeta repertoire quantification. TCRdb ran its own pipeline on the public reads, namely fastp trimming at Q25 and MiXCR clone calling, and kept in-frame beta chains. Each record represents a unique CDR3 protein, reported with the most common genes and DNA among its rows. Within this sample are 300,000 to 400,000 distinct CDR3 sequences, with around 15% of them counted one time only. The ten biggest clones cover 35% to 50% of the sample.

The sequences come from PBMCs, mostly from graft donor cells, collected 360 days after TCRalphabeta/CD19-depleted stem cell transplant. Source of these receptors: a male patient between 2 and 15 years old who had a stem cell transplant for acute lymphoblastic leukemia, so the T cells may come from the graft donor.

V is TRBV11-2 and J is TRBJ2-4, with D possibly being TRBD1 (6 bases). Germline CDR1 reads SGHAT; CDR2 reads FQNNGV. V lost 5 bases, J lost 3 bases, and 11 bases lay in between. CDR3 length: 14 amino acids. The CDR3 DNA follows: TGTGCCAGCAGCCTTCACAGGGTCAAAAACATTCAGTACTTC. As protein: CASSLHRVKNIQYF.

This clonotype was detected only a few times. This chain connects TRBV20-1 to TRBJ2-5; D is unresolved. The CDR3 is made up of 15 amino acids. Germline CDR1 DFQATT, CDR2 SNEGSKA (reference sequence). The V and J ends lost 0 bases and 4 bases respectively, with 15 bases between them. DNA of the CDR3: TGCAGTGCTAGAGACAGGCTAGTTAGTCGAGAGACCCAGTACTTC. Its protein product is CSARDRLVSRETQYF.

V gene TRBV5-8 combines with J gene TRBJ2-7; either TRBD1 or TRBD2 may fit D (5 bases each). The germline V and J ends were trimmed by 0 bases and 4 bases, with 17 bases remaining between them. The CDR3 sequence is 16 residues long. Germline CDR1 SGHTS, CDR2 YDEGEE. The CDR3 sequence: CASSLDADLRTYEQYF. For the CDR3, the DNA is TGTGCCAGCAGCTTGGACGCGGACTTGAGGACATACGAGCAGTACTTC.

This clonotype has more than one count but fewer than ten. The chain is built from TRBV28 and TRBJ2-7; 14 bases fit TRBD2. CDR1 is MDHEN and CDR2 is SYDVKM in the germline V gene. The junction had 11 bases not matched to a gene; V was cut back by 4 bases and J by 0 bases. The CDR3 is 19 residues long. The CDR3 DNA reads TGTGCCAGCAGTTCCTTGGCGGGGACTAGCGGGAGTACCTCCTACGAGCAGTACTTC. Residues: CASSSLAGTSGSTSYEQYF.

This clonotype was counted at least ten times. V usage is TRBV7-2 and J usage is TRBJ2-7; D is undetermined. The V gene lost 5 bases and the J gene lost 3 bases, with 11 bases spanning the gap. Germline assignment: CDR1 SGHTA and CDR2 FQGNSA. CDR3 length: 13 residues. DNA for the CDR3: TGTGCCAGCAGCCAAACCCCTAACTACGAGCAGTACTTC. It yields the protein CASSQTPNYEQYF.

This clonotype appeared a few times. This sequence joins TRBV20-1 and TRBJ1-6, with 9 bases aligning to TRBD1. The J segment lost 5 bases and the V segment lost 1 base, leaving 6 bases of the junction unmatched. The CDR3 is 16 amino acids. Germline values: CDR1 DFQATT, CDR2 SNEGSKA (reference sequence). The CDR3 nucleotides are TGCAGTGCTAGAGCCGGGGGACAGGGACATAATTCACCCCTCCACTTT. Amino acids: CSARAGGQGHNSPLHF.

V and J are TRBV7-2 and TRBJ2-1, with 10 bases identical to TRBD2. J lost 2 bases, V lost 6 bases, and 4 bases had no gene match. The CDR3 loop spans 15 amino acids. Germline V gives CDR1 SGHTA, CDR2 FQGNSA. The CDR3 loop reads CASRASGSTYNEQFF. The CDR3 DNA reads TGTGCCAGCAGGGCTAGCGGGAGCACCTACAATGAGCAGTTCTTC.

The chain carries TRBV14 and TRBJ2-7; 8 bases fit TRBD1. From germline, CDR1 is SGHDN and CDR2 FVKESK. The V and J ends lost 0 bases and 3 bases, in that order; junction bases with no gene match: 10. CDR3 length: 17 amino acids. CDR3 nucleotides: TGTGCCAGCAGCCAAGAGGGTGACAGGGGTCCGGACTACGAGCAGTACTTC. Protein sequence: CASSQEGDRGPDYEQYF.

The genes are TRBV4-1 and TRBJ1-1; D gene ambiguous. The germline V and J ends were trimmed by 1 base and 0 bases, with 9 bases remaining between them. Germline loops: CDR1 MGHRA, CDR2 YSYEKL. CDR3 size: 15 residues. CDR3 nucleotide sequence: TGCGCCAGCAGCCAAGTGAGTTTCATGAACACTGAAGCTTTCTTT. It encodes CASSQVSFMNTEAFF.

The CDR3 reads CSVEGQGGYEQYF. The CDR3 DNA reads as TGCAGCGTTGAAGGACAGGGAGGTTACGAGCAGTACTTC. V usage is TRBV29-1 and J usage is TRBJ2-7; D might be TRBD1 (7 bases). Trimming removed 1 base at V and 4 bases at J, with 11 bases between. This CDR3 contains 13 residues. The germline V gene encodes CDR1 SQVTM and CDR2 ANQGSEA.